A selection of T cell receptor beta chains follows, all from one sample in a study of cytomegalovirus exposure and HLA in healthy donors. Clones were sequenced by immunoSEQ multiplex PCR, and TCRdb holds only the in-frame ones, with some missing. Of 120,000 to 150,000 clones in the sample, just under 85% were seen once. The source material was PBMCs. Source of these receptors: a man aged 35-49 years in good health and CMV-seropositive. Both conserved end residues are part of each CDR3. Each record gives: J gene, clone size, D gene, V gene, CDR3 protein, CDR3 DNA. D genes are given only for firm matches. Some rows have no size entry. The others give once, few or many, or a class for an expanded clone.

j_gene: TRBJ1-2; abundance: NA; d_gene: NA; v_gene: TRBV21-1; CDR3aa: CASRDSFPPNYGYTF; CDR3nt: TGTGCCAGCCGGGACAGTTTCCCACCTAACTATGGCTACACCTTC
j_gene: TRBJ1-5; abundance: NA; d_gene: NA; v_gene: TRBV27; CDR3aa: CASSPRGGGRGNQPQHF; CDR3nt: TGTGCCAGCAGTCCCCGGGGAGGAGGGCGCGGCAATCAGCCCCAGCATTTT
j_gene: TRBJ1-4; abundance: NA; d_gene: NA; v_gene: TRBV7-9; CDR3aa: CSSSFGGKGDEKLFF; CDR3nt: TGTTCCAGCAGCTTTGGGGGGAAAGGGGACGAAAAACTGTTTTTT
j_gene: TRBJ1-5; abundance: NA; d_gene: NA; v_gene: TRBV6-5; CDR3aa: CASSRVVGGNQPQHF; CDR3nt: TGTGCCAGCAGTCGAGTTGTGGGAGGCAATCAGCCCCAGCATTTT
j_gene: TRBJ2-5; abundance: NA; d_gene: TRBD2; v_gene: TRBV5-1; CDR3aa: CASSSMGLAGQETQYF; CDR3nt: TGCGCCAGCAGCTCGATGGGACTAGCGGGCCAAGAGACCCAGTACTTC
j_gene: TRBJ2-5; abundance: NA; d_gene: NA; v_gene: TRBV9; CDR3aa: CASSVDRGGQETQYF; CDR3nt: TGTGCCAGCAGCGTAGACAGGGGGGGCCAAGAGACCCAGTACTTC
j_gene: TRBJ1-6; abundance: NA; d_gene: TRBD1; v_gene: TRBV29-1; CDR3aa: CSVLRDRVNSPLHF; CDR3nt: TGCAGCGTTTTACGGGACAGGGTCAATTCACCCCTCCACTTT
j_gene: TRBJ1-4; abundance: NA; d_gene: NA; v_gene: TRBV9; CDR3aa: CASSVPGNEKLFF; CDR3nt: TGTGCCAGCAGCGTTCCGGGGAATGAAAAACTGTTTTTT
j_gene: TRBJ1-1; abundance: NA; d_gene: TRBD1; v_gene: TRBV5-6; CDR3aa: CASSHGQGRRSTEAFF; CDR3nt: TGTGCCAGCAGCCACGGACAGGGGCGGAGGAGCACTGAAGCTTTCTTT
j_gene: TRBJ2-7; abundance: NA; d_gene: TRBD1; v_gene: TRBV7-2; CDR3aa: CASSFGQGYEQYF; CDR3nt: TGTGCCAGCAGCTTTGGACAGGGCTACGAGCAGTACTTC
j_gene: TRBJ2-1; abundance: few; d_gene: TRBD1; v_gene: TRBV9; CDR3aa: CASSVRDRTYNEQFF; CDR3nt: TGTGCCAGCAGCGTCCGGGACAGGACCTACAATGAGCAGTTCTTC
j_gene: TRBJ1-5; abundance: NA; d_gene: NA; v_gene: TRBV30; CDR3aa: CAWSVTGFGQPQHF; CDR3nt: TGTGCCTGGAGTGTTACGGGGTTTGGGCAGCCCCAGCATTTT
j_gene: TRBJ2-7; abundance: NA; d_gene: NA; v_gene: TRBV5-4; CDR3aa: CASSSFKRNIYEQYF; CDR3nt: TGTGCCAGCAGCTCTTTCAAACGCAACATCTACGAGCAGTACTTC
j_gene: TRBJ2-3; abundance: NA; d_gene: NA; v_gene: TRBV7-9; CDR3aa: CASLLDSISTDTQYF; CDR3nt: TGTGCCAGCCTATTAGACTCTATTAGCACAGATACGCAGTATTTT
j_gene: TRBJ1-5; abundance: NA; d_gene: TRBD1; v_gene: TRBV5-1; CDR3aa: CASSLGAGGKQPQHF; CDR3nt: TGCGCCAGCAGCTTGGGGGCAGGGGGTAAACAGCCCCAGCATTTT
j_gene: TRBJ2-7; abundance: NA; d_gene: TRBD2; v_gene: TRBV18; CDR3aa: CASSPATGGRYEQYF; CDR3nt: TGTGCCAGCTCACCAGCGACGGGAGGGCGATACGAGCAGTACTTC
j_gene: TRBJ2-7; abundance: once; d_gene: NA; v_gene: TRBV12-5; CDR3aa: CASGHGGSSYEQYF; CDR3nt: TGTGCTAGTGGTCACGGGGGAAGCTCGTACGAGCAGTACTTC
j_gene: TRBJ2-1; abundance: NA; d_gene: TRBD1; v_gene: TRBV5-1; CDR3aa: CASSSTGEQFF; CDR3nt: TGCGCCAGCAGCTCGACAGGGGAGCAGTTCTTC
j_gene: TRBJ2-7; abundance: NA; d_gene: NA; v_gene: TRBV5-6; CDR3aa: CASSLALRVNEQYF; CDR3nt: TGTGCCAGCAGCTTGGCCCTCAGGGTTAACGAGCAGTACTTC
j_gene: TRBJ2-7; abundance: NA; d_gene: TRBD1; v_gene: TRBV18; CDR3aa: CASSPPNSGTGAYEQYF; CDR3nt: TGTGCCAGCTCACCACCGAATTCGGGGACAGGGGCCTACGAGCAGTACTTC
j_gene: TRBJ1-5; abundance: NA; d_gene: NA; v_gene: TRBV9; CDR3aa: CASGGSNQPQHF; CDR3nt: TGTGCCAGCGGGGGGAGCAATCAGCCCCAGCATTTT
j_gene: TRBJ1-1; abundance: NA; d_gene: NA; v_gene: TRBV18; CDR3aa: CASSQGVTAEAFF; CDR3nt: TGTGCCAGCTCACAGGGGGTGACGGCTGAAGCTTTCTTT
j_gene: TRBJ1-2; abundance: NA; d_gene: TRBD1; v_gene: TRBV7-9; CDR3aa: CASSFKTGDYNYGYTF; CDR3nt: TGTGCCAGCAGTTTTAAGACAGGGGATTATAACTATGGCTACACCTTC
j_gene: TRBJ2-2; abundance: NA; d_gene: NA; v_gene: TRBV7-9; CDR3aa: CASSLGQSPGELFF; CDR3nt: TGTGCCAGCAGCTTAGGACAGAGCCCCGGGGAGCTGTTTTTT
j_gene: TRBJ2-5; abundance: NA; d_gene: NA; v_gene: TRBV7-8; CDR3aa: CASSLAYLLQETQYF; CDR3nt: TGTGCCAGCAGCTTAGCGTACCTACTCCAAGAGACCCAGTACTTC
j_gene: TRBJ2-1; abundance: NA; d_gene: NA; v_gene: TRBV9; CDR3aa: CASSVRRGNDGSSYNEQFF; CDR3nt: TGTGCCAGCAGCGTGCGGAGGGGAAACGACGGATCCTCCTACAATGAGCAGTTCTTC
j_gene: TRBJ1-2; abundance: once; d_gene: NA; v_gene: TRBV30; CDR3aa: CAWSVQGRGYTF; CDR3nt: TGTGCCTGGAGTGTACAGGGACGGGGCTACACCTTC
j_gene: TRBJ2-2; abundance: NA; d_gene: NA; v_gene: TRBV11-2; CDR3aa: CASNFGGELFF; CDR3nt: TGTGCCAGCAACTTCGGCGGGGAGCTGTTTTTT
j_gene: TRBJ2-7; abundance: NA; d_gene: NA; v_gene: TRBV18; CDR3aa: CASSSQGSYEQYF; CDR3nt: TGTGCCAGCTCAAGTCAGGGGTCGTACGAGCAGTACTTC
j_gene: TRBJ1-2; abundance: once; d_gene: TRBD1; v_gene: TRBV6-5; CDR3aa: CASSYKGTGGGYTF; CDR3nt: TGTGCCAGCAGTTACAAGGGGACAGGCGGCGGCTACACCTTC
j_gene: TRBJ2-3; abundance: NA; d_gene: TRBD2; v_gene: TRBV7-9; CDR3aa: CSSSPQALAGGTDTQYF; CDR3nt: TGTTCCAGCAGCCCGCAGGCGCTAGCGGGAGGCACAGATACGCAGTATTTT
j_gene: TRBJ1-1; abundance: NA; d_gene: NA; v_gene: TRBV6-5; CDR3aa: CASSYETVNTEAFF; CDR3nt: TGTGCCAGCAGTTACGAAACGGTGAACACTGAAGCTTTCTTT
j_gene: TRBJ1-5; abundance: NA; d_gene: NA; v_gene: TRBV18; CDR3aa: CASSGNGGPTF; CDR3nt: TGTGCCAGCTCCGGGAACGGGGGGCCGACTTTT
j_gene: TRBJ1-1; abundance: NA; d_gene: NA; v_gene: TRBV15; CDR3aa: CATSRGGGWSEAFF; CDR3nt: TGTGCCACCAGCAGAGGAGGGGGTTGGAGTGAAGCTTTCTTT
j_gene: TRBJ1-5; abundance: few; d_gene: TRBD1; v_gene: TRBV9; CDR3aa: CASSAGQGGNQPQHF; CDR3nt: TGTGCCAGCAGCGCAGGACAGGGTGGCAATCAGCCCCAGCATTTT
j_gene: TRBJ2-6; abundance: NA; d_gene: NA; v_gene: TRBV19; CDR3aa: CASRESSGANVLTF; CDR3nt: TGTGCCAGTCGGGAGAGCTCTGGGGCCAACGTCCTGACTTTC
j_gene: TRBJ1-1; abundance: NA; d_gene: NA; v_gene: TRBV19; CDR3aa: CASSSGGISSMNTEAFF; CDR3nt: TGTGCCAGTAGTAGTGGAGGGATTAGTAGCATGAACACTGAAGCTTTCTTT
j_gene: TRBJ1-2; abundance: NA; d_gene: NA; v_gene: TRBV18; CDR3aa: CASSPPVIANYGYTF; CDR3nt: TGTGCCAGCTCACCACCCGTGATAGCTAACTATGGCTACACCTTC
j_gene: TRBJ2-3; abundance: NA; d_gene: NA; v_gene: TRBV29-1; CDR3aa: CSVEEPRGRGDTQYF; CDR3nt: TGCAGCGTTGAAGAGCCCCGCGGCCGGGGAGATACGCAGTATTTT
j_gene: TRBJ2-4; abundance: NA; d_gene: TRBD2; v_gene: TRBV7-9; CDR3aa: CASSQFGDSGRLYF; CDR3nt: TGTGCCAGCAGCCAATTCGGAGATAGCGGGAGGTTATACTTC
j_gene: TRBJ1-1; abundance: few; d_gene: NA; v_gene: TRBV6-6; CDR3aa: CASSYGGNTEAFF; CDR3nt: TGTGCCAGCAGTTACGGCGGGAACACTGAAGCTTTCTTT
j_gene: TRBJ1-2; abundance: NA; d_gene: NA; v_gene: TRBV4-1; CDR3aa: CASSQEPGVPSAYTF; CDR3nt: TGCGCCAGTAGCCAAGAACCAGGGGTCCCTTCGGCGTACACCTTC
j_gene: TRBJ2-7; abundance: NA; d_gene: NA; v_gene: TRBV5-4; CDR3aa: CASSPYLLNEQYF; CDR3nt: TGTGCCAGCAGCCCTTATCTACTCAACGAGCAGTACTTC
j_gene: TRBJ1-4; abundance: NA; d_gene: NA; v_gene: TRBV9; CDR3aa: CASSVGLGGNEKLFF; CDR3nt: TGTGCCAGCAGCGTAGGTCTAGGCGGTAATGAAAAACTGTTTTTT
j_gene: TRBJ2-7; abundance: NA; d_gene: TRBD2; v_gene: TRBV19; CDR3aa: CASAKGTSGRGNHEQYF; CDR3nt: TGTGCCAGCGCCAAGGGGACTAGCGGGAGGGGAAACCACGAGCAGTACTTC
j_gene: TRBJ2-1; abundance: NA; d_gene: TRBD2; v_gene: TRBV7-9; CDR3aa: CASSLYRTSGIYEQFF; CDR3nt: TGTGCCAGCAGCTTATATAGGACTAGCGGGATCTATGAGCAGTTCTTC
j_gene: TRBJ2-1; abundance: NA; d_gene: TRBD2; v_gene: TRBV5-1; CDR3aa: CASSLGASGSLGEQFF; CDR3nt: TGCGCCAGCAGCTTGGGTGCTAGCGGGAGCCTTGGTGAGCAGTTCTTC
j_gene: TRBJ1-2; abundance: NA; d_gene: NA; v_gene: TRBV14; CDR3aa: CASSQEQGNGYTF; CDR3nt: TGTGCCAGCAGCCAAGAACAGGGTAACGGCTACACCTTC
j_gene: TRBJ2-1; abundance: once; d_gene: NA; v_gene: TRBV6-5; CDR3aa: CASSYSSIQYEQFF; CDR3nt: TGTGCCAGCAGTTACTCGTCAATTCAGTATGAGCAGTTCTTC
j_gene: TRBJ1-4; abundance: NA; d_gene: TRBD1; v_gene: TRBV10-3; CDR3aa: CAISNNRGRDEKLFF; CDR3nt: TGTGCCATCAGCAACAACAGGGGGCGGGATGAAAAACTGTTTTTT
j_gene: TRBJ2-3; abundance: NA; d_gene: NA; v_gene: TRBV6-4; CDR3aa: CASSRLGGTDTQYF; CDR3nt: TGTGCCAGCAGCCGACTAGGAGGAACAGATACGCAGTATTTT
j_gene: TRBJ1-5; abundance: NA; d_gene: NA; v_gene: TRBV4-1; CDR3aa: CASSQDGAPGQPQHF; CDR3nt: TGCGCCAGCAGCCAAGATGGAGCCCCTGGTCAGCCCCAGCATTTT
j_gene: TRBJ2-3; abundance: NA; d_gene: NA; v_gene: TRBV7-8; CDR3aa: CASSLESGTDTQYF; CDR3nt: TGTGCCAGCAGCTTAGAATCTGGCACAGATACGCAGTATTTT
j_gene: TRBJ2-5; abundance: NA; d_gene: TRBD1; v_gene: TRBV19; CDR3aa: CASSIYGPQGDQETQYF; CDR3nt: TGTGCCAGTAGTATATATGGCCCCCAGGGGGATCAAGAGACCCAGTACTTC
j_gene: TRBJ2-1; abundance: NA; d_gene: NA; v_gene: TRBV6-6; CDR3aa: CASSPTVEGEQFF; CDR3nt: TGTGCCAGCAGTCCCACAGTTGAGGGTGAGCAGTTCTTC